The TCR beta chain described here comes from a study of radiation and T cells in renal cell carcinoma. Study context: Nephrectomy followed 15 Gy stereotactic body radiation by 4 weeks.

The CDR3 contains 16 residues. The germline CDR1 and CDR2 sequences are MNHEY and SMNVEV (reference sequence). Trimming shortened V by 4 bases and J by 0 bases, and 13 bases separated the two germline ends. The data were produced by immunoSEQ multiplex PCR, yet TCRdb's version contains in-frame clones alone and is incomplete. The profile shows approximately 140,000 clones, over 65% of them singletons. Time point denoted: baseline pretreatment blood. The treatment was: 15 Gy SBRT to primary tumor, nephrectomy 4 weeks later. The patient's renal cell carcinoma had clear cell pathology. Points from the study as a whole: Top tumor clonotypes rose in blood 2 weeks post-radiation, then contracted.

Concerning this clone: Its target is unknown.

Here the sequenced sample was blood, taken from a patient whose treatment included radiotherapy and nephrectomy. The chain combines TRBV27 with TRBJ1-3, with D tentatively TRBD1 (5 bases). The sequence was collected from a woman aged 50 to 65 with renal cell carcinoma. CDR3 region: CASSSRDARSGNTIYF. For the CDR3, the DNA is TGTGCCAGCAGTTCCCGGGACGCTCGCTCTGGAAACACCATATATTTT.